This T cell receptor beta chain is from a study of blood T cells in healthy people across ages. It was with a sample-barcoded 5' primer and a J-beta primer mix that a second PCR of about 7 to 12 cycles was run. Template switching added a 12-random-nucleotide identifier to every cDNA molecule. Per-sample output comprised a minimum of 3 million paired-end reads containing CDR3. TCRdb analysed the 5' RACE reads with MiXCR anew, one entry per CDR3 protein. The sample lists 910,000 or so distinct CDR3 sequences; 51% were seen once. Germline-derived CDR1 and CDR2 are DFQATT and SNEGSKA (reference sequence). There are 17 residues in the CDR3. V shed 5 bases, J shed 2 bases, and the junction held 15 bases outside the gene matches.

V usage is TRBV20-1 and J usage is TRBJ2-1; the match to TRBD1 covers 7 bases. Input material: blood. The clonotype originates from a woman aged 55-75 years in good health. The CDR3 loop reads CSAVYRNHGTAYNEQFF. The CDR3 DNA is TGCAGTGCTGTATATCGGAACCACGGGACAGCCTACAATGAGCAGTTCTTC.